This TCR beta chain is drawn from a study of CD8 T cells in ankylosing spondylitis. Study-level points and caveats: A TCR beta motif of several highly homologous variants appeared characteristic of ankylosing spondylitis blood.

TCRdb used MiXCR to reprocess the 5' RACE reads, holding one entry per CDR3 protein. The sample has 100,000 to 150,000 distinct CDR3 sequences, about a tenth seen once. Trimming removed 6 bases from V and 1 base from J; junction bases left unmatched: 2. The CDR3 contains 14 residues. Germline V gene data show CDR1 as DFQATT and CDR2 as SNEGSKA (reference sequence). This clonotype came up many times. Its target is unknown. This chain connects TRBV20-1 to TRBJ2-2, with TRBD2 matching 10 bases. The receptor was derived from a male donor with ankylosing spondylitis or in good health (not recorded which). The sequencing input was blood, either unsorted or a sorted T cell fraction (not recorded which). The CDR3 DNA sequence: TGCAGTGCAGCTAGCGGGGGGAACACCGGGGAGCTGTTTTTT. This codes for CSAASGGNTGELFF.